The 25 T cell receptor beta chains presented below share a single source sample, sequenced in a study of a mutant IDH1 vaccine in newly diagnosed glioma. The method was immunoSEQ multiplex PCR; TCRdb's version includes in-frame clones alone and lacks a portion of them. The table shows tens of thousands of clones, with 81% occurring only once. Antigen specificity for these receptors is unknown. The time point was: week 35, safety follow-up. Vaccinated patients received 300 ug of mutant IDH1 20-mer peptide per dose, with topical imiquimod. The input for sequencing was PBMCs, taken from a glioma patient whose treatment included an IDH1 peptide vaccine. Source of these receptors: a man under 40 with glioma.

This clone has only a few counts. The gene calls are TRBV29-1 and TRBJ1-2; a possible D gene is TRBD1 (5 bases). The germline V and J ends were trimmed by 6 bases and 7 bases, with 18 bases remaining between them. This CDR3 has 13 amino acids. Germline CDR1 SQVTM, CDR2 ANQGSEA. The CDR3 loop reads CSVHRFGKVGYTF. CDR3 nucleotides: TGCAGCGTCCACAGGTTCGGGAAGGTTGGCTACACCTTC.

The chain couples TRBV5-5 to TRBJ2-7; D is uncertain. Trimming removed 0 bases at V and 3 bases at J, with 13 bases between. Germline CDR1 is SGHKS and CDR2 is YYEKEE (reference sequence). The CDR3 totals 15 residues. CDR3 sequence (DNA): TGTGCCAGCAGCTTGGGGGAAGGGTATGTCTACGAGCAGTACTTC. This sequence encodes CASSLGEGYVYEQYF.

The chain carries TRBV19 and TRBJ1-5; 8 bases fit TRBD1. CDR3 length equals 16 residues. Germline trimming cut 5 bases from V and 2 bases from J; bases unmatched to any gene: 8. Germline V lookup: CDR1 LNHDA, CDR2 SQIVND (reference sequence). The CDR3 DNA reads as TGTGCCAGTAGTGTACGGGGGACAGGAGGCAATCAGCCCCAGCATTTT. Its protein is CASSVRGTGGNQPQHF.

The J gene is TRBJ1-1, the V gene TRBV19, with D maybe TRBD1 (6 bases). This CDR3 contains 14 residues. The V end was cut by 9 bases, the J end by 4 bases, with 18 bases between. From germline, CDR1 is LNHDA and CDR2 SQIVND (reference sequence). This chain's CDR3 is CASLLGQGFTEAFF. The DNA of the CDR3 is TGTGCCAGCCTCCTGGGACAAGGTTTCACTGAAGCTTTCTTT.

On this clone: The identical CDR3 is also encoded by other nucleotide sequences in the sample. J is TRBJ1-1 and V is TRBV6-4; D is undetermined. V lost 0 bases and J 0 bases, leaving 5 bases between the germline ends. The CDR3 is made up of 14 amino acids. The germline gives CDR1 MRHNA, CDR2 SNTAGT. Here the CDR3 DNA reads TGTGCCAGCAGTGACTCGAGTCTGAACACTGAAGCTTTCTTT. This codes for CASSDSSLNTEAFF.

This rearrangement joins TRBV19 to TRBJ2-3; D unclear. The CDR3 contains 14 residues. Trimming cost V 3 bases and J 4 bases, with 11 bases left between them. Looked up from germline, CDR1 is LNHDA and CDR2 is SQIVND (reference sequence). The CDR3 sequence: CASSMVAGADTQYF. DNA of the CDR3: TGTGCCAGTAGTATGGTGGCAGGTGCAGATACGCAGTATTTT. Variable domain in full (rest from reference TRBV19 and TRBJ2-3): DGGITQSPKYLFRKEGQNVTLSCEQNLNHDAMYWYRQDPGQGLRLIYYSQIVNDFQKGDIAEGYSVSREKKESFPLTVTSAQKNPTAFYLCASSMVAGADTQYFGPGTRLTVL.

This CDR3 is CASSPPGIAGGYEQYF. In nucleotides, the CDR3 is TGTGCCAGCTCACCACCGGGGATAGCGGGAGGCTACGAGCAGTACTTC. The J gene is TRBJ2-7, the V gene TRBV18, with 10 bases that match TRBD2. The CDR3 is 16 amino acids. The V gene's germline CDR1 is KGHSH and CDR2 LQKENI. V shed 0 bases, J shed 3 bases, and the junction held 5 bases outside the gene matches.

On this clone: The junction does not match germline at one end; this may be a read error. The chain uses TRBV7-9 and TRBJ2-7, with 8 bases that match TRBD2. CDR3 size: 19 residues. Per the germline V gene, CDR1 is SEHNR and CDR2 is FQNEAQ (reference sequence). The chain's CDR3 is CASSPRTGWAAGGTYKQYF. CDR3 nucleotide sequence: TGTGCCAGCAGCCCCCGGACGGGTTGGGCGGCGGGAGGAACCTACAAGCAGTACTTC.

The chain links TRBV11-2 to TRBJ1-5, with TRBD1 identical over 7 bases. V was pared by 1 base and J by 5 bases, with 2 bases of the junction left unmatched. Looked up from germline, CDR1 is SGHAT and CDR2 is FQNNGV. This CDR3 region has 14 residues. CDR3 nucleotides: TGTGCCAGCAGCTTAGGGCAGGGGGATCAGCCCCAGCATTTT. Amino acid sequence: CASSLGQGDQPQHF.

The rearrangement uses TRBV7-6 and TRBJ2-7, with D hard to call. Germline lookup yields CDR1 SGHVS and CDR2 FNYEAQ. Trimming took off 1 base at V and 1 base at J, with 14 bases between the two ends. The CDR3 runs 16 residues. The CDR3 region is CASSLGAGEPSYEQYF. The DNA of the CDR3 is TGTGCCAGCAGCTTAGGGGCAGGCGAACCATCCTACGAGCAGTACTTC.

This clone came up once. V is TRBV15 and J is TRBJ2-7; D is ambiguous. The ends were cut back, 2 bases at V and 3 bases at J, with 11 bases in the middle. The germline V gene has CDR1 LNHNV and CDR2 YYDKDF (reference sequence). This CDR3 spans 14 amino acids. CDR3 loop: CATSRQEQDYEQYF. The CDR3 coding sequence is TGTGCCACCAGCAGACAGGAGCAAGACTACGAGCAGTACTTC. Filled out from reference TRBV15 and TRBJ2-7, the complete variable domain reads DAMVIQNPRYQVTQFGKPVTLSCSQTLNHNVMYWYQQKSSQAPKLLFHYYDKDFNNEADTPDNFQSRRPNTSFCFLDIRSPGLGDTAMYLCATSRQEQDYEQYFGPGTRLTVT.

V is TRBV27 and J is TRBJ2-7; perhaps TRBD1 as D (6 bases). CDR3 length equals 15 residues. Germline-derived CDR1 and CDR2 are MNHEY and SMNVEV (reference sequence). Trimming removed 6 bases at V and 2 bases at J, with 17 bases between. CDR3 residues: CASSTFTGTPYEQYF. The CDR3 DNA follows: TGTGCCAGCAGCACTTTTACCGGGACACCCTACGAGCAGTACTTC.

V is TRBV12-5 and J is TRBJ1-4, with 7 bases matching TRBD1. Germline V gene data show CDR1 as LGHNT and CDR2 as FRNRAP. The CDR3 is made up of 15 amino acids. V shed 5 bases and J 8 bases; nucleotides not matched to a gene: 11. The CDR3 is CASGIGGTVVEKLFF. The CDR3 DNA is TGTGCTAGTGGTATAGGGGGGACAGTGGTAGAAAAACTGTTTTTT.

The CDR3 is CASSRAGAWETQYF. CDR3 DNA: TGCGCCAGCAGTAGGGCGGGAGCTTGGGAGACCCAGTACTTC. The V and J genes are TRBV10-1 and TRBJ2-5, with TRBD2 matching over 7 bases. Per germline, CDR1 WNHNN and CDR2 SYGVQD (reference sequence). This CDR3 is built from 14 residues. V lost 5 bases and J lost 5; bases outside the gene matches: 8.

The chain recombines TRBV18 with TRBJ1-4; D is unresolved. V was cut by 6 bases and J by 8 bases, with 16 bases left in between. Germline V CDR1 and CDR2: KGHSH, LQKENI. CDR3 length: 14 amino acids. The CDR3 protein is CASSRDTEGEKLFF. CDR3 nucleotides: TGTGCCAGCTCCCGCGACACGGAGGGCGAAAAACTGTTTTTT.

The chain is built from TRBV4-1 and TRBJ2-2; the match to TRBD1 covers 11 bases. The CDR3 totals 16 residues. V trimming: 2 bases; J trimming: 3 bases; junction bases outside the gene matches: 2. Looked up from germline, CDR1 is MGHRA and CDR2 is YSYEKL. CDR3 nucleotides: TGCGCCAGCAGCCAAAGGACAGGGGGCGACACCGGGGAGCTGTTTTTT. Protein product: CASSQRTGGDTGELFF.

The chain recombines TRBV7-9 with TRBJ1-1; tentative D call: TRBD1 (5 bases). V was pared by 6 bases and J by 1 base, with 15 bases between. The length of the CDR3 is 15 residues. The germline V gene encodes CDR1 SEHNR and CDR2 FQNEAQ (reference sequence). The CDR3: CASRSRDGPNTEAFF. The CDR3 region has the DNA TGTGCCAGCAGGTCCCGGGACGGACCGAACACTGAAGCTTTCTTT.

V and J are TRBV15 and TRBJ1-3; 8 bases fit TRBD1. With V trimmed by 5 bases and J by 0 bases, 3 bases remained unmatched. The germline V gene encodes CDR1 LNHNV and CDR2 YYDKDF (reference sequence). The CDR3 extends over 15 amino acids. This chain's CDR3 is CATSGDRFSGNTIYF. The DNA for the CDR3 is TGTGCCACCAGCGGGGACAGGTTCTCTGGAAACACCATATATTTT.

This sequence joins TRBV4-2 and TRBJ2-1, with 8 bases aligning to TRBD2. The CDR3 runs 16 residues. Germline CDR1 reads LGHNA; CDR2 reads YNFKEQ. The ends lost 2 bases at V and 2 bases at J; junction bases unmatched: 5. The CDR3 DNA reads as TGTGCCAGCAGCCAAACGAACGGGAGGGCCTACAATGAGCAGTTCTTC. Protein sequence: CASSQTNGRAYNEQFF.

This chain connects TRBV16 to TRBJ1-3; D is ambiguous. CDR1 is KGHSY and CDR2 is FQNENV in the germline V gene. CDR3 length equals 12 residues. V gave up 1 base and J gave up 8 bases, with 6 bases separating them. As DNA, the CDR3 is TGTGCCAGCAGCCAATATCAGGACACCATATATTTT. Translation gives CASSQYQDTIYF.

The rearrangement links TRBV29-1 to TRBJ1-1, with TRBD1 matching over 7 bases. CDR1 SQVTM and CDR2 ANQGSEA come from the germline V gene. Germline trimming cut 6 bases from V and 10 bases from J; bases unmatched to any gene: 11. This CDR3 contains 12 residues. CDR3 in amino acids: CSVYQGGGGAFF. The CDR3 nucleotides read TGCAGCGTCTATCAGGGGGGGGGAGGAGCTTTCTTT. Filled out from reference TRBV29-1 and TRBJ1-1, the complete variable domain reads SAVISQKPSRDICQRGTSLTIQCQVDSQVTMMFWYRQQPGQSLTLIATANQGSEATYESGFVIDKFPISRPNLTFSTLTVSNMSPEDSSIYLCSVYQGGGGAFFGQGTRLTVV.

The chain is built from TRBV30 and TRBJ1-6, with no clear D. Trimming left V 4 bases short and J 7 bases short, with 14 bases between. The germline V gene encodes CDR1 GTSNPN and CDR2 SVGIG (reference sequence). There are 14 residues in the CDR3. The CDR3 region is CAWNNWADNSPLHF. The DNA for the CDR3 is TGTGCCTGGAATAACTGGGCGGACAATTCACCCCTCCACTTT. Full variable domain (missing parts from reference TRBV30 and TRBJ1-6): SQTIHQWPATLVQPVGSPLSLECTVEGTSNPNLYWYRQAAGRGLQLLFYSVGIGQISSEVPQNLSASRPQDRQFILSSKKLLLSDSGFYLCAWNNWADNSPLHFGNGTRLTVT.

This clone is a singleton in its sample. CDR3 sequence reads: CASSLDRGPRNTIYF. In DNA form, the CDR3 reads TGTGCCAGCTCACTGGACAGGGGGCCTAGAAACACCATATATTTT. The chain has TRBV18 and TRBJ1-3; 11 bases agree with TRBD1. V gave up 4 bases and J gave up 5 bases; unmatched junction bases: 4. Germline loops: CDR1 KGHSH, CDR2 LQKENI. The CDR3 runs 15 residues.

This chain connects TRBV29-1 to TRBJ1-4; D gene unclear. The CDR3 totals 13 residues. V lost 6 bases and J 2 bases, leaving 10 bases between the germline ends. In germline, CDR1 is SQVTM, CDR2 ANQGSEA. The DNA for the CDR3 is TGCAGCGTCTGGTTAGCGACTAATGAAAAACTGTTTTTT. Encoded protein: CSVWLATNEKLFF.

V usage is TRBV14 and J usage is TRBJ2-7; D is perhaps TRBD1 (5 bases). This CDR3 is built from 16 residues. Germline loops: CDR1 SGHDN, CDR2 FVKESK. V was clipped by 1 base and J by 3 bases, with 16 bases between them. CDR3 region: CASSQGGSVLHYEQYF. CDR3 coding DNA: TGTGCCAGCAGCCAAGGGGGCAGCGTGCTTCACTACGAGCAGTACTTC.